The 10 T cell receptor beta chains given below trace back to one sample, sequenced in a study of pediatric ulcerative colitis. During colonoscopy, one to two rectal pinch biopsies were collected. Clones were read by immunoSEQ multiplex PCR, and TCRdb kept only the in-frame ones, dropping some. The table lists about 25,000 clones, approximately 71% of them singletons, with around 7.8% in the top ten. Sequenced: gut tissue. These receptors originate from a boy aged 5 to 17 with severe ulcerative colitis.

The chain joins TRBV6-1 to TRBJ2-5, with unresolved D. CDR3 length equals 13 residues. V lost 6 bases and J 5 bases, leaving 13 bases between the germline ends. The germline V gene encodes CDR1 MNHNS and CDR2 SASEGT. The CDR3 here is CASSAILWETQYF. The DNA for the CDR3 is TGTGCCAGCAGCGCGATACTATGGGAGACCCAGTACTTC.

This clone turned up a few times. The chain has TRBV13 and TRBJ2-3; D is perhaps TRBD1 (5 bases). Trimming pared 2 bases from V and 1 base from J, leaving 10 bases between. There are 15 residues in the CDR3. Germline V gene data show CDR1 as PRHDT and CDR2 as FYEKMQ (reference sequence). The CDR3 DNA follows: TGTGCCAGCAGCTTATTTGGACAACGCACAGATACGCAGTATTTT. Its protein product is CASSLFGQRTDTQYF.

This chain joins TRBV2 and TRBJ2-3, with 7 bases lining up with TRBD2. The CDR3 sequence is 14 residues long. Germline lookup yields CDR1 SNHLY and CDR2 FYNNEI. The J segment lost 2 bases and the V segment lost 8 bases, leaving 7 bases of the junction unmatched. CDR3 DNA sequence: TGTGCCAGCTACGGGGGGAGAGTCACAGATACGCAGTATTTT. Encoded protein: CASYGGRVTDTQYF.

The V and J genes are TRBV6-4 and TRBJ2-2, with 7 positions matching TRBD2. The CDR3 contains 15 residues. Germline CDR1 reads MRHNA; CDR2 reads SNTAGT. The junction had 4 bases not matched to a gene; V was cut back by 0 bases and J by 6 bases. CDR3 DNA sequence: TGTGCCAGCAGTGACTCTCCGGGAGGAGCCGGGGAGCTGTTTTTT. This codes for CASSDSPGGAGELFF.

The chain couples TRBV11-2 to TRBJ2-1; D remains unclear. This CDR3 spans 13 amino acids. The germline V gene has CDR1 SGHAT and CDR2 FQNNGV. Trimming removed 9 bases from V and 9 bases from J, with 18 bases in between. The CDR3 sequence: CASSISGPTEQFF. The CDR3 nucleotides read TGTGCCAGTTCCATTTCCGGGCCGACTGAGCAGTTCTTC.

By share, this clone counts as medium-sized. The chain recombines TRBV6-6 with TRBJ1-1; TRBD1 agrees at 11 bases. The J segment lost 3 bases and the V segment lost 6 bases, leaving 6 bases of the junction unmatched. The V gene's germline CDR1 is MNHNY and CDR2 SVGAGI (reference sequence). The CDR3 length is 15 residues. CDR3 sequence (DNA): TGTGCCAGCAGGGGACAGGGGGTTGGGGACACTGAAGCTTTCTTT. It yields the protein CASRGQGVGDTEAFF.

The chain is built from TRBV7-2 and TRBJ2-2; D unresolved. Trimming removed 3 bases from V and 0 bases from J, with 5 bases in between. This CDR3 spans 14 amino acids. In germline, CDR1 is SGHTA, CDR2 FQGNSA. The CDR3 here is CASSFGPNTGELFF. Here the CDR3 DNA reads TGTGCCAGCAGCTTCGGACCGAACACCGGGGAGCTGTTTTTT.

The chain has TRBV6-5 and TRBJ2-5; D may be TRBD2 (6 bases). Germline V lookup: CDR1 MNHEY, CDR2 SVGAGI. The CDR3 has 14 residues. Trimming cost V 6 bases and J 7 bases, with 18 bases left between them. The CDR3 is CASSWTTLAGTQYF. CDR3 nucleotide sequence: TGTGCCAGCAGCTGGACTACCCTGGCCGGGACCCAGTACTTC.

This rearrangement joins TRBV6-5 to TRBJ2-1; 11 bases fit TRBD2. Germline values: CDR1 MNHEY, CDR2 SVGAGI. J was trimmed by 3 bases and V by 5 bases; bases with no gene match: 3. This CDR3 is built from 15 residues. The CDR3 nucleotides read TGTGCCAGCAGTCCCGGGACTAGCGGCTACAATGAGCAGTTCTTC. This encodes CASSPGTSGYNEQFF.

The chain employs TRBV2 and TRBJ2-1; D gene ambiguous. The CDR3 loop spans 14 amino acids. Germline lookup yields CDR1 SNHLY and CDR2 FYNNEI. Trimming stripped 8 bases from V and 3 bases from J, with 14 bases between. The CDR3 here is CASGRTGDYNEQFF. CDR3 bases: TGTGCCAGCGGACGGACGGGCGACTACAATGAGCAGTTCTTC.